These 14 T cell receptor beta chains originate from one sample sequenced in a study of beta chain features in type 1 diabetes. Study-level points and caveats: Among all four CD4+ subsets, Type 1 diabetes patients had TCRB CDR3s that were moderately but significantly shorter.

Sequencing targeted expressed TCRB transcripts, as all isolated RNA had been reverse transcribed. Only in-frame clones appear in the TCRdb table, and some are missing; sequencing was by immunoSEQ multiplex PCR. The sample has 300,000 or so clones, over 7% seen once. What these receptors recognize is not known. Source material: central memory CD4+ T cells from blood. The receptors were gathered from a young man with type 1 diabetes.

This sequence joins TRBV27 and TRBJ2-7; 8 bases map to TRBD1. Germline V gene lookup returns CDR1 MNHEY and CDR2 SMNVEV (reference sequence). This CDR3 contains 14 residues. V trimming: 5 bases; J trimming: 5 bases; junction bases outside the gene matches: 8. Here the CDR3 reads CASSPWDRQNEQYF. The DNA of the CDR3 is TGTGCCAGCAGTCCATGGGACAGGCAGAACGAGCAGTACTTC.

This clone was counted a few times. This CDR3 reads CASNRDRVEQYF. DNA for the CDR3: TGTGCCAGCAACCGAGACAGGGTCGAGCAGTACTTC. The chain has TRBV28 and TRBJ2-7; 7 positions agree with TRBD1. CDR3 length: 12 amino acids. The V gene end was trimmed by 7 bases and the J gene end by 6 bases; junction bases not matched to a gene: 6. Germline CDR1 MDHEN, CDR2 SYDVKM.

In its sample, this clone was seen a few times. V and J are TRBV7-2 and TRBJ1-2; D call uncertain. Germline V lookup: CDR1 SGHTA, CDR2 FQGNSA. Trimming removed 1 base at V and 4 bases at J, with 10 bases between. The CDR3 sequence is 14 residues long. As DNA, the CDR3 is TGTGCCAGCAGCTTAGATGTGCGGCCCTATGGCTACACCTTC. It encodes CASSLDVRPYGYTF.

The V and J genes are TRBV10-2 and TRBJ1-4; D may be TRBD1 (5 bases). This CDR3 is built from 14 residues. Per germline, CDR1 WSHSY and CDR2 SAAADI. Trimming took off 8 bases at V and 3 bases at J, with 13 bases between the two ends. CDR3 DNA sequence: TGCGCCAGCCGGGGAACGGGGCCTAATGAAAAACTGTTTTTT. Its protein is CASRGTGPNEKLFF.

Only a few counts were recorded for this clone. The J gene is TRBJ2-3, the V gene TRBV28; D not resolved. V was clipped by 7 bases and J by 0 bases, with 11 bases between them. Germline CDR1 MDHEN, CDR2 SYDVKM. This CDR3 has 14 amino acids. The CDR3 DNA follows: TGTGCCAGCATTCCGCAGCCGAGCACAGATACGCAGTATTTT. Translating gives CASIPQPSTDTQYF.

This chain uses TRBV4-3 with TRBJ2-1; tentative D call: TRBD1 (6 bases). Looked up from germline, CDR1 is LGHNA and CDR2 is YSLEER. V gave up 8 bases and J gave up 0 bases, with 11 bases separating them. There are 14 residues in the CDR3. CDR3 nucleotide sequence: TGCGCCAGCTTGAACAGGGACTCCTACAATGAGCAGTTCTTC. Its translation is CASLNRDSYNEQFF.

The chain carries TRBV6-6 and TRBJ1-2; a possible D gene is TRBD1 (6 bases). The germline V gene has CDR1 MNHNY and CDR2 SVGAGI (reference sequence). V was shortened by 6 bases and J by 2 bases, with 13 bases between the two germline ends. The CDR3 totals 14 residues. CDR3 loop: CASRFQGMNYGYTF. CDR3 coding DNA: TGTGCCAGCAGATTTCAGGGGATGAACTATGGCTACACCTTC.

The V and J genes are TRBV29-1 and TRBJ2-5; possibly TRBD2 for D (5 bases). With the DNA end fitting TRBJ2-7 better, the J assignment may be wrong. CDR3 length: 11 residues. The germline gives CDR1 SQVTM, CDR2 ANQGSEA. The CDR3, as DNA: TGCAGCGTTGAACGGGGCTACGAGCAGTACTTC. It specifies CSVERGYEQYF.

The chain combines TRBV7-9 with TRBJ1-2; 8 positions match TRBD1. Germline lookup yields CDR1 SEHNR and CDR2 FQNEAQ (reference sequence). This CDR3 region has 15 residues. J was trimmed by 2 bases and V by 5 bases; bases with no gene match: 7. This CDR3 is CASSPGQGINYGYTF. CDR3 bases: TGTGCCAGCAGCCCCGGACAGGGCATCAACTATGGCTACACCTTC.

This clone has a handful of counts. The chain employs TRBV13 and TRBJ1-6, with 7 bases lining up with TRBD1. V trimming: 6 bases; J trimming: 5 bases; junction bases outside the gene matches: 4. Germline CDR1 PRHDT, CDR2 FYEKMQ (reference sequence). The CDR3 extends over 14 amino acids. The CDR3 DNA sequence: TGTGCCAGCAGTATCGGGACAGATAATTCACCCCTCCACTTT. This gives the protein CASSIGTDNSPLHF.

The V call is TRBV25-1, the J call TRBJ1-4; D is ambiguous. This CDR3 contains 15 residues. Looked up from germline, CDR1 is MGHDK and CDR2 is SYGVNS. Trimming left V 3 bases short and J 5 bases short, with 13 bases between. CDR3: CASSDNVAANEKLFF. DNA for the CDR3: TGTGCCAGCAGTGATAACGTGGCAGCAAATGAAAAACTGTTTTTT.

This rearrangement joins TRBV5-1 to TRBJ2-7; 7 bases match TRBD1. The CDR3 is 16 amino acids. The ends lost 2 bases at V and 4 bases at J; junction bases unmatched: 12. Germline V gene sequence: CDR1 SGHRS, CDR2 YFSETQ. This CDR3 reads CASSLKTGQVMYEQYF. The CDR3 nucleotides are TGCGCCAGCAGCTTAAAAACCGGACAGGTAATGTACGAGCAGTACTTC.

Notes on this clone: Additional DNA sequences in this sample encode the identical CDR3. This CDR3 reads CASSLVEGNEQYF. The CDR3 DNA is TGTGCCAGCAGCTTAGTTGAAGGAAACGAGCAGTACTTC. This chain uses TRBV11-2 with TRBJ2-7, with D unresolved. Looked up from germline, CDR1 is SGHAT and CDR2 is FQNNGV. V was clipped by 1 base and J by 5 bases, with 9 bases between them. The CDR3 has 13 amino acids.

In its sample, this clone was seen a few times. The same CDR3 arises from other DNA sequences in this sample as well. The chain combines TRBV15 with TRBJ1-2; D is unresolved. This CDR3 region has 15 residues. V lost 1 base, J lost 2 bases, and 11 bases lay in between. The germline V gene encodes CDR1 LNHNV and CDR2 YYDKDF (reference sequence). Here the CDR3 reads CATSRGPGLNYGYTF. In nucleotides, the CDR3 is TGTGCCACCAGCAGAGGCCCAGGCCTGAACTATGGCTACACCTTC.